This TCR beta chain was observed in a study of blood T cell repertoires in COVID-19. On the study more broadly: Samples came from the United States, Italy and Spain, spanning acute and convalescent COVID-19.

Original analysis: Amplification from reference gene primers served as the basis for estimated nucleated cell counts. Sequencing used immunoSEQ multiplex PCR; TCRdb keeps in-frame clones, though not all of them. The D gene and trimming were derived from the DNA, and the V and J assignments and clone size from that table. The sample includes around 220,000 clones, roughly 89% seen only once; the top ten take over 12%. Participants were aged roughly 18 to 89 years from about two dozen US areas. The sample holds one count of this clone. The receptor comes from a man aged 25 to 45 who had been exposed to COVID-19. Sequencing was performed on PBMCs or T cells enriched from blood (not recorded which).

Here the CDR3 reads CASSWTGGNNQPQHF. CDR3 bases: TGCGCCAGCAGCTGGACAGGAGGTAACAATCAGCCCCAGCATTTT. The chain joins TRBV5-1 to TRBJ1-5; 7 bases are a match to TRBD1. J lost 3 bases, V lost 3 bases, and 6 bases had no gene match. The CDR3 has 15 amino acids. In germline, CDR1 is SGHRS, CDR2 YFSETQ.